This TCR beta chain originates from a study of blood T cell repertoires in COVID-19. Each participant's cohort was designated according to participant-reported clinical history. TCRdb keeps only in-frame clones here, not all; method: immunoSEQ multiplex PCR. Among approximately 220,000 clones listed, roughly four fifths were seen once. The V gene's germline CDR1 is SQVTM and CDR2 ANQGSEA. The CDR3 extends over 19 amino acids. Losses at the gene ends were 4 bases for V and 7 bases for J; bases not matched to a gene: 24. This TCR was recovered from a woman between 45 and 65 years old who had been exposed to COVID-19. The chain is built from TRBV29-1 and TRBJ2-1, with TRBD2 identical over 8 bases. The specimen sequenced was PBMCs or T cells enriched from blood (not recorded which). CDR3 DNA: TGCAGCGTTGCCCGTGTGGTTAGCGGGGCGTCGTCCACACGGAATGAGCAGTTCTTC. This gives the protein CSVARVVSGASSTRNEQFF.